Sequencing of this TCR beta chain was carried out in a study of T cell responses to AZD1222 COVID-19 vaccine. Method: immunoSEQ multiplex PCR; TCRdb's copy keeps in-frame clones and lacks some. This table has fewer than 130,000 clones, roughly 93% appearing once. CDR3 length equals 13 residues. V lost 8 bases and J lost 6, with 11 bases in between. Germline V gene lookup returns CDR1 MNHEY and CDR2 SVGAGI. The rearrangement joins TRBV6-5 to TRBJ1-6; tentative D call: TRBD1 (5 bases). The sample consisted of peripheral blood, taken 28 days after the second AZD1222 dose. The receptor was isolated from an adult who received the AZD1222 COVID-19 vaccine. The CDR3 sequence is CASSREINSPLHF. As DNA, the CDR3 is TGTGCCAGCTCCAGGGAAATTAATTCACCCCTCCACTTT.